The sequence of this TCR beta chain was determined in a study of cytomegalovirus exposure and HLA in healthy donors. Overall study findings and caveats: It was confirmed in vitro that a few of the CMV-associated chains were specific for CMV antigens. In a later analysis, a missense DCLRE1C variant was linked to TCR beta V- and J-gene trimming. Of the V segments, some could not be distinguished, including TRBV6-2 and TRBV6-3, and were excluded.

A multiplex PCR was run with 60 Vbeta primers and 13 Jbeta primers. TCRdb's copy holds only in-frame clones and misses some; the assay was immunoSEQ multiplex PCR. The sample has just over 150,000 clones; roughly 85% are singletons. In the case of this clone: What it recognizes is unknown.

The CDR3 runs to 15 residues. The germline V gene encodes CDR1 SEHNR and CDR2 FQNEAQ (reference sequence). Trimming pared 3 bases from V and 0 bases from J, leaving 11 bases between. Unrecorded immune exposures were likely, despite nominal health at sampling. Sequenced: PBMCs. This chain connects TRBV7-9 to TRBJ1-1; D may be TRBD1 (6 bases). This clonotype was obtained from a woman under 30 in good health and CMV-seronegative. The CDR3 coding sequence is TGTGCCAGCAGCTTGACAGGAGACATGAACACTGAAGCTTTCTTT. Encoded protein: CASSLTGDMNTEAFF.